This TCR beta chain appears in the sequencing data of a study of early T cells in non-severe SARS-CoV-2 infection. Study-level results: Matching against VDJdb likely underestimated virus-specific expansions, favoring anti-spike CD8.

Judged by abundance, this clonotype is medium-sized. Its specificity is unknown. J was trimmed by 7 bases and V by 1 base; bases with no gene match: 6. Germline V CDR1 and CDR2: SGDLS, YYNGEE. The CDR3 loop spans 15 amino acids. Individual cDNA molecules each received unique molecular identifiers attached to them. Via MiXCR, TCRdb re-called the 5' RACE reads, giving one row per CDR3 protein. The repertoire includes 26,000 or so distinct CDR3 sequences, approximately 5% of them detected once, and 4% sits in the top ten. The source material was whole blood. This rearrangement joins TRBV9 to TRBJ2-1, with 9 bases that match TRBD2. The receptor comes from an adult who was a healthcare worker with PCR-confirmed SARS-CoV-2 infection or an uninfected control (not recorded which). The CDR3 region is CASSVMSGGQNEQFF. The CDR3 nucleotides read TGTGCCAGCAGCGTAATGAGCGGGGGGCAAAATGAGCAGTTCTTC. The full variable domain, with the rest looked up from reference TRBV9 and TRBJ2-1, is DSGVTQTPKHLITATGQRVTLRCSPRSGDLSVYWYQQSLDQGLQFLIQYYNGEERAKGNILERFSAQQFPDLHSELNLSSLELGDSALYFCASSVMSGGQNEQFFGPGTRLTVL.